This T cell receptor (delta chain) was captured by sequencing in a study of gamma delta lymphoproliferative disorders and STAT genes (dated by TCRdb to between 2017 and 2018). Regarding the research as a whole: The LymphoTrack Dx TCRG Assay was used to prepare gamma-chain libraries from at least 50 ng of genomic DNA. To confirm results, a couple of gamma-chain samples and every delta-chain sample were sequenced twice. The study profiled TCR gamma and delta CDR3 repertoires by deep sequencing in Tgammadelta lymphoproliferative disease patients and healthy controls, within a larger immunophenotypic and STAT-mutation study. Because no corresponding Invivoscribe delta assay was available, delta-chain libraries were prepared according to the standard operating procedure of the EuroClonality-NGS working group. The full study reports these points: When whole repertoires were clustered, gamma repertoires from patients formed a group apart from those of healthy controls, but delta repertoires showed no separation between the groups. Nearly all major patient gamma and delta clonotypes were public, shared with at least one healthy donor; only a couple of gamma clonotypes were private to disease. It was noted by the authors that NGS specificity may be reduced at low frequencies, so confirmation of the public or private nature of leukemic clones is needed. Leukemic cells were skewed toward terminal effectors, whereas control T cells likely spanned varied maturation stages, a difference potentially limiting comparisons between patients and controls.

For both patients and controls, peripheral blood mononuclear cells were isolated, and the genomic DNA from these cells was used for TCR sequencing. The control group consisted of some 23 healthy adult blood donors (median age roughly 60 years; 12 males and roughly 11 females) who were matched to the patients for age and sex. The cysteine opens and the phenylalanine closes a CDR3 of 22 amino acids. Just CDR3 DNA is preserved here, 66 bases in frame from base 1. CDR1 and CDR2, looked up from the germline V gene, are TSWWSYY and QGS. In the case of this clone: Its antigen is not yet known. This clone may be a read error of a much larger clone one base away. Different DNA sequences within this sample yield the same CDR3.

In both library preparation methods, multiplex PCR was run with primers aimed at the conserved V and J regions of the TCR genes. Amplicons were purified, pooled and sequenced on an Illumina MiSeq platform. The authors processed their data as follows. V(D)J alignment, clonotype assembly and translation were done with MiXCR, while functionality assessment and CDR3 repertoire analyses were done with VDJtools. CDR3 was defined per IMGT, and analyses were restricted to productive sequences using functional genes, excluding ORF genes and pseudogenes. A custom Python script was used to search all patients and controls for identical amino acid CDR3s of major clonotypes (frequency >=5%). To compare clonotype frequencies between patients and controls, a one-sided non-parametric Wilcoxon test was applied. TCRdb called clones afresh from the public reads with CATT; identical DNA rows were later merged. The V and J calls here are based on TCRdb, not the publication. Recorded for this sample are fewer than 4,500 delta-chain clones; around 1% of them occurred a single time. The ten top clones hold roughly 26% of the sample.

What was sequenced was blood. The sequence was collected from a human donor in good health. The chain is made from TRDV1 and TRDJ1; a stretch of 12 junction bases matches TRDD3. The CDR3 reads CALGDSSNTFVLGDTFTDKLIF. Here is the DNA: TGTGCCCTTGGGGACTCCTCGAATACATTCGTACTGGGGGATACCTTCACCGATAAACTCATCTTT.